This T cell receptor (beta chain) was documented in a study of T cells expressing NK-cell markers. Study-level findings and limits: Each of six donors carried dominant NKG2C+ clonotypes accounting for about 1.0-7.0% of CD8+ T cells. Researchers report these clonotypes also headed the CD3+CD56-NKG2C+ fraction in four donors.

A 5'RACE template switching approach incorporating UMIs was used to make TCR beta cDNA. From its re-call of the 5' RACE reads, TCRdb lists each CDR3 protein once, without DNA. Listed are about 260,000 distinct CDR3 sequences; 3.5% to 5% falls within the top ten. With respect to this clonotype: Antigen specificity is unknown.

This CDR3 is built from 14 residues. Germline V gives CDR1 DFQATT, CDR2 SNEGSKA (reference sequence). The sequence came from a woman aged 18-70 years in good health. The sample consisted of blood T cells: a sorted CD56 or NKG2C T cell subset, CD4+ or CD8+ T cells, or bulk PBMC T cells (not recorded which). This chain links TRBV20-1 with TRBJ2-5; the TRBD1 assignment by TCRdb is unverifiable without DNA. CDR3 protein: CSARGGTGLETQYF.